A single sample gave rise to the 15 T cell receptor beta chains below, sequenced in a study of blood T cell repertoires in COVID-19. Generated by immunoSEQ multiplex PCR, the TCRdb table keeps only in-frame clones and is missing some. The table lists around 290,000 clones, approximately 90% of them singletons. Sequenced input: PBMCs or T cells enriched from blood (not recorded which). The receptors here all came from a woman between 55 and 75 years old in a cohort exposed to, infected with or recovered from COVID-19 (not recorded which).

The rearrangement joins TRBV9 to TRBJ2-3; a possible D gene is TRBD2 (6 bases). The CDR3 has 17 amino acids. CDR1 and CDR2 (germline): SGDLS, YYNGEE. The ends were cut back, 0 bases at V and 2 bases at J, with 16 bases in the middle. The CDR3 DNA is TGTGCCAGCAGCGTAGGAGGCGGTAGCGGCACCACAGATACGCAGTATTTT. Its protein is CASSVGGGSGTTDTQYF.

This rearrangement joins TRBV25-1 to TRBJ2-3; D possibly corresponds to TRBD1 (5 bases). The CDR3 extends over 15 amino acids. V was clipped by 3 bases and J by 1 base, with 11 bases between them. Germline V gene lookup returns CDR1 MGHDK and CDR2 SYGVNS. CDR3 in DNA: TGTGCCAGCAGTGATAGGGGTAGGGGCACAGATACGCAGTATTTT. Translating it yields CASSDRGRGTDTQYF.

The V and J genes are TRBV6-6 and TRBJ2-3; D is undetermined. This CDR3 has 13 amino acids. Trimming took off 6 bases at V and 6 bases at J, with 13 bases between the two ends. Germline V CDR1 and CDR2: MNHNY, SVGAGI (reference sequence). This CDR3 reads CASSPRPRDTQYF. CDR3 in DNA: TGTGCCAGCAGCCCCAGACCTAGGGATACGCAGTATTTT.

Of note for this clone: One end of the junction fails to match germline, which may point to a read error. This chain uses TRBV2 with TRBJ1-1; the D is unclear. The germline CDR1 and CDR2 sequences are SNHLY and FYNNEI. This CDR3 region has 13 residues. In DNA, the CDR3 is TGTGCCAGCAGGGAAGGTCGGTTCACTGAAGCTTTCTTT. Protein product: CASREGRFTEAFF.

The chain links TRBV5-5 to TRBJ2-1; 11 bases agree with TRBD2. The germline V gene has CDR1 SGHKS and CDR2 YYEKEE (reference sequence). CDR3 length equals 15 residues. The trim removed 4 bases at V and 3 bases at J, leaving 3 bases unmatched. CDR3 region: CASSMTSGDYNEQFF. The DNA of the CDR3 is TGTGCCAGCAGCATGACTAGCGGGGACTACAATGAGCAGTTCTTC.

As DNA, the CDR3 is TGTGCCAGCAGCGCCTCAGGGGACAGACCGAACTATGGCTACACCTTC. As protein: CASSASGDRPNYGYTF. This sequence joins TRBV9 and TRBJ1-2; 7 bases are a match to TRBD1. This CDR3 comprises 16 residues. The V gene's germline CDR1 is SGDLS and CDR2 YYNGEE. The J segment lost 2 bases and the V segment lost 3 bases, leaving 10 bases of the junction unmatched.

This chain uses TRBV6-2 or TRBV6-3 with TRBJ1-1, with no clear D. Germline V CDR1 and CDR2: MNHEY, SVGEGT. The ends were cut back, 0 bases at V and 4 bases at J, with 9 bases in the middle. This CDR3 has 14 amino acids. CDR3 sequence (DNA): TGTGCCAGCAGTTACTCCGGAGGCAGCACTGAAGCTTTCTTT. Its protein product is CASSYSGGSTEAFF.

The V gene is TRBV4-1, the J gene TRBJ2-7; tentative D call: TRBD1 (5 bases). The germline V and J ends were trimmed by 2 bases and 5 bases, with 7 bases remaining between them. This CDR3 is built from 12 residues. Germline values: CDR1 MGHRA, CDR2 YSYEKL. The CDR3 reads CASSQKGNEQYF. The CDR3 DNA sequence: TGCGCCAGCAGCCAAAAGGGGAACGAGCAGTACTTC.

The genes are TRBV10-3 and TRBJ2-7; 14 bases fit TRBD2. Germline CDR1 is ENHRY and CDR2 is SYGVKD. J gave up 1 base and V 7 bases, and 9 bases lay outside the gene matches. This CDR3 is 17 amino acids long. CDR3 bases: TGTGCCATCATGGCCGGGACTAGCGGGAGACAGTCCTACGAGCAGTACTTC. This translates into CAIMAGTSGRQSYEQYF.

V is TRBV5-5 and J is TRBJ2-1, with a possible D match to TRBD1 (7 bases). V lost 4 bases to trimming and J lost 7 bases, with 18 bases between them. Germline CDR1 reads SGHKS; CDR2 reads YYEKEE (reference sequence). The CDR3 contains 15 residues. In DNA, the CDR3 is TGTGCCAGCAGCCCTACTGGGCCAGGGGGGAATGAGCAGTTCTTC. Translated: CASSPTGPGGNEQFF.

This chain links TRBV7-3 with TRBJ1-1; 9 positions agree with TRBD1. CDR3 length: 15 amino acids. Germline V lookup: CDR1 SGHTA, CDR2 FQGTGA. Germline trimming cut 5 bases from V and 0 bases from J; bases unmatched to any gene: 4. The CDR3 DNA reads TGTGCCAGCAGCCCACAGGGGGCGGTGAACACTGAAGCTTTCTTT. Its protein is CASSPQGAVNTEAFF.

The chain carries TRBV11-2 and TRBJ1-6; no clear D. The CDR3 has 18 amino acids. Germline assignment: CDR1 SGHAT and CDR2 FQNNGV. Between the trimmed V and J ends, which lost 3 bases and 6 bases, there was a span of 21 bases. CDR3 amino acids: CASSFRPRGVVANSPLHF. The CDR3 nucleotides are TGTGCCAGCAGCTTCCGCCCGCGGGGAGTGGTTGCTAATTCACCCCTCCACTTT.

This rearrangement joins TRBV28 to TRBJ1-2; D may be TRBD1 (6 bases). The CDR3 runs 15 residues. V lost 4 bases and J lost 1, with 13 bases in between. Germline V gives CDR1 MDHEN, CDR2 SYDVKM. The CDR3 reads CASSSGGRGNYGYTF. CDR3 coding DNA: TGTGCCAGCAGTTCGGGCGGCAGGGGTAACTATGGCTACACCTTC.

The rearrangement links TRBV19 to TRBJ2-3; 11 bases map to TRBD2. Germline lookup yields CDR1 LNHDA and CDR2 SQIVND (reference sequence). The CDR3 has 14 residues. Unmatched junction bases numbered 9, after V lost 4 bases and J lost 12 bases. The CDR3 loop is CASSTMTSGTSQYF. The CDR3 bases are TGTGCCAGTAGTACGATGACTAGCGGGACGTCACAGTATTTT.

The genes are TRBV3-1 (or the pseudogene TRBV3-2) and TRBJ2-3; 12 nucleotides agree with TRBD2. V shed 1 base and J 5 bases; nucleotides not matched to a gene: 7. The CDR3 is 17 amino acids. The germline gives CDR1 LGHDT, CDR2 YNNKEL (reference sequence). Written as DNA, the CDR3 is TGTGCCAGCAGCCAAGTGACTAGCGGGAGTTTCGGAGATACGCAGTATTTT. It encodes CASSQVTSGSFGDTQYF.